These 18 T cell receptor beta chains were sequenced from one sample in a study of PD-1 blockade in mismatch repair-deficient tumors (dated by TCRdb to the late 2010s). Libraries were constructed by the immunoSEQ multiplex PCR assay. Here the immuneACCESS table is served through TCRdb, limited to in-frame sequences with V and J called. Missing clones are a known gap in these copies; in checked studies unresolved V genes cover under half, and the rest lacks a known reason. In this sample the table shows tens of thousands of clones, around 80% of which occur a single time. About 6% of the sample goes to the ten largest clones. The sequenced sample was peripheral blood, obtained 44 weeks after starting pembrolizumab. Every receptor here comes from an adult with mismatch repair-deficient cancer.

The V gene is TRBV11-2, the J gene TRBJ2-1, with D possibly matching TRBD1 (5 bases). Looked up from germline, CDR1 is SGHAT and CDR2 is FQNNGV. The CDR3 extends over 15 amino acids. Trimming left V 0 bases short and J 7 bases short, with 13 bases between. This CDR3 reads CASSLDDRRWNEQFF. Written as DNA, the CDR3 is TGTGCCAGCAGCTTAGATGACAGAAGGTGGAATGAGCAGTTCTTC.

The CDR3 reads CASSSAGPSEQYF. The CDR3 coding sequence is TGTGCCAGCAGCTCAGCCGGCCCGTCGGAGCAGTACTTC. The rearrangement joins TRBV7-9 to TRBJ2-7; D call uncertain. V was shortened by 4 bases and J by 7 bases, with 14 bases between the two germline ends. The CDR3 has 13 amino acids. Germline V CDR1 and CDR2: SEHNR, FQNEAQ (reference sequence). The full variable domain, rest sourced from reference TRBV7-9 and TRBJ2-7, is DTGVSQNPRHKITKRGQNVTFRCDPISEHNRLYWYRQTLGQGPEFLTYFQNEAQLEKSRLLSDRFSAERPKGSFSTLEIQRTEQGDSAMYLCASSSAGPSEQYFGPGTRLTVT.

This sequence joins TRBV7-3 and TRBJ2-2; D is unclear. The germline CDR1 and CDR2 sequences are SGHTA and FQGTGA. CDR3 size: 13 residues. Trimming shortened V by 6 bases and J by 4 bases, and 9 bases separated the two germline ends. CDR3 DNA sequence: TGTGCCAGCAGGGGTTCGGGCACCGGGGAGCTGTTTTTT. This sequence encodes CASRGSGTGELFF.

This chain links TRBV7-8 with TRBJ1-2; D possibly corresponds to TRBD1 (5 bases). Germline V gene lookup returns CDR1 SGHVS and CDR2 FQNEAQ. V lost 8 bases, J lost 3 bases, and 10 bases lay in between. The CDR3 has 12 amino acids. The CDR3 protein is CASGAKDYGYTF. In DNA, the CDR3 is TGTGCCAGCGGGGCTAAGGACTATGGCTACACCTTC.

DNA for the CDR3: TGTGCCAGCAGTTCTCGCCTTGACAGGGAACCAGATACGCAGTATTTT. This codes for CASSSRLDREPDTQYF. The chain employs TRBV27 and TRBJ2-3; 7 positions agree with TRBD1. CDR3 size: 16 residues. Germline assignment: CDR1 MNHEY and CDR2 SMNVEV (reference sequence). V trimming: 4 bases; J trimming: 4 bases; junction bases outside the gene matches: 11.

The CDR3 region has the DNA TGTGCCAGCAGCTTCAGGGGTACGGGAATAGAGACCCAGTACTTC. It specifies CASSFRGTGIETQYF. This chain joins TRBV7-9 and TRBJ2-5; a weak D match, TRBD1 (6 bases). Looked up from germline, CDR1 is SEHNR and CDR2 is FQNEAQ (reference sequence). This CDR3 spans 15 amino acids. V was cut by 3 bases and J by 4 bases, with 15 bases left in between.

The V gene is TRBV23-1, the J gene TRBJ2-7, with D possibly TRBD2 on 7 matching bases. TRBV23-1 is filed as an ORF, its function uncertain. V was trimmed by 3 bases and J by 2 bases, leaving 17 bases between them. The CDR3 is made up of 16 amino acids. The CDR3 bases are TGCGCCAGCAGTCATTCGTTAAGGGGGGGACCCTACGAGCAGTACTTC. The encoded protein is CASSHSLRGGPYEQYF.

This chain links TRBV4-3 with TRBJ2-7, with D perhaps matching TRBD1 (6 bases). With 0 bases removed from V and 7 bases from J, the gap between germline ends came to 13 bases. The CDR3 runs 14 residues. Germline V gene data show CDR1 as LGHNA and CDR2 as YSLEER. The CDR3 is CASSQDLGGWEQYF. The CDR3 coding sequence is TGCGCCAGCAGCCAAGATCTAGGGGGATGGGAGCAGTACTTC.

V usage is TRBV6-6 and J usage is TRBJ1-2; D not resolved. The CDR3 extends over 13 amino acids. The V end lost 8 bases, the J end lost 0 bases, and 10 bases lay between the germline ends. CDR1 MNHNY and CDR2 SVGAGI come from the germline V gene (reference sequence). In DNA, the CDR3 is TGTGCCAGCCGTCTCCCCACTAACTATGGCTACACCTTC. The encoded protein is CASRLPTNYGYTF.

This chain uses TRBV15 with TRBJ2-3, with D tentatively TRBD2 (6 bases). V was clipped by 1 base and J by 3 bases, with 11 bases between them. The length of the CDR3 is 15 residues. The V gene's germline CDR1 is LNHNV and CDR2 YYDKDF (reference sequence). This chain's CDR3 is CATSRAGERTDTQYF. In DNA form, the CDR3 reads TGTGCCACCAGCAGAGCGGGGGAGCGGACAGATACGCAGTATTTT.

V gene TRBV7-3 combines with J gene TRBJ2-1, with no clear D. This CDR3 spans 16 amino acids. Germline CDR1 and CDR2: SGHTA and FQGTGA. The germline V and J ends were trimmed by 0 bases and 8 bases, with 17 bases remaining between them. The CDR3 DNA is TGTGCCAGCAGCTTAACTGGTCGACGTATGATAGATGAGCAGTTCTTC. Protein: CASSLTGRRMIDEQFF. Combining the CDR3 with reference TRBV7-3 and TRBJ2-1 gives the whole variable domain GAGVSQTPSNKVTEKGKYVELRCDPISGHTALYWYRQSLGQGPEFLIYFQGTGAADDSGLPNDRFFAVRPEGSVSTLKIQRTERGDSAVYLCASSLTGRRMIDEQFFGPGTRLTVL.

The rearrangement links TRBV6-1 to TRBJ2-3, with 9 bases fitting TRBD2. The CDR3 has 17 amino acids. Per the germline V gene, CDR1 is MNHNS and CDR2 is SASEGT. V dropped 2 bases and J dropped 2; count of bases not matched to a gene: 8. The CDR3 coding sequence is TGTGCCAGCAGTGAATTATCAGCTAGCGGGGTCACAGATACGCAGTATTTT. Translating it yields CASSELSASGVTDTQYF.

V usage is TRBV7-9 and J usage is TRBJ1-1; unclear D gene. Germline V gene sequence: CDR1 SEHNR, CDR2 FQNEAQ (reference sequence). This CDR3 has 16 residues. The V gene lost 4 bases and the J gene lost 1 base, with 16 bases spanning the gap. The CDR3 sequence is CASSSFRAFPNTEAFF. CDR3 coding DNA: TGTGCCAGCAGCTCCTTTAGGGCGTTCCCGAACACTGAAGCTTTCTTT.

The chain employs TRBV5-1 and TRBJ2-7, with 7 bases aligning to TRBD2. Germline CDR1 is SGHRS and CDR2 is YFSETQ. The CDR3 extends over 15 amino acids. The junction had 11 bases not matched to a gene; V was cut back by 3 bases and J by 5 bases. The CDR3 protein is CASSSPSGNLHEQYF. The DNA for the CDR3 is TGCGCCAGCAGCTCCCCAAGCGGGAATCTTCACGAGCAGTACTTC. The full variable domain, rest sourced from reference TRBV5-1 and TRBJ2-7, is KAGVTQTPRYLIKTRGQQVTLSCSPISGHRSVSWYQQTPGQGLQFLFEYFSETQRNKGNFPGRFSGRQFSNSRSEMNVSTLELGDSALYLCASSSPSGNLHEQYFGPGTRLTVT.

This chain uses TRBV5-4 with TRBJ2-2; the match to TRBD2 covers 13 bases. The trim removed 5 bases at V and 7 bases at J, leaving 11 bases unmatched. Germline V gives CDR1 SGHNT, CDR2 YYREEE (reference sequence). The CDR3 contains 17 residues. The CDR3: CASRWTSGSLRYGELFF. The CDR3 DNA follows: TGTGCCAGCAGGTGGACTAGCGGGAGCCTTCGGTACGGGGAGCTGTTTTTT.

The chain is built from TRBV4-2 and TRBJ1-5; 8 nucleotides agree with TRBD1. In germline, CDR1 is LGHNA, CDR2 YNFKEQ. The ends lost 1 base at V and 2 bases at J; junction bases unmatched: 4. The CDR3 consists of 16 residues. CDR3 region: CASSQATGAGNQPQHF. As DNA, the CDR3 is TGTGCCAGCAGCCAAGCGACAGGGGCGGGCAATCAGCCCCAGCATTTT.

This chain uses TRBV29-1 with TRBJ1-4; TRBD1 matches 7 bases. The CDR3 has 12 residues. After removal of 7 bases from V and 8 bases from J, the junction contained 7 bases not matched to a gene. Germline assignment: CDR1 SQVTM and CDR2 ANQGSEA. The CDR3 DNA reads TGCAGCGCGAGACAGGGAGAGGAAAAACTGTTTTTT. Amino acids: CSARQGEEKLFF.

The CDR3 loop is CASSLERINEQFF. CDR3 DNA: TGCGCCAGCAGCTTGGAAAGGATTAATGAGCAGTTCTTC. The J gene is TRBJ2-1, the V gene TRBV5-1, with no clear D. Germline CDR1 and CDR2: SGHRS and YFSETQ. Trimming removed 0 bases at V and 7 bases at J, with 8 bases between. CDR3 length equals 13 residues.